A selection of T cell receptor beta chains follows, all from one sample in a study of spatial heterogeneity in lung cancer. TCRdb re-called the 5' RACE reads with MiXCR, one entry per CDR3 protein. This sample yields over 85,000 distinct CDR3 sequences, of which roughly 21% are seen a single time; around a fifth belongs to the top ten. The sample consisted of PBMCs, taken at follow-up. The receptors originated from a male donor with early-stage non-small cell lung cancer. Both conserved end residues are part of each CDR3. The D gene is left open where the match is weak. Some rows have no size entry. The others give once, few or many, or a class for an expanded clone.

J | D | V | size | CDR3 | DNA
TRBJ2-7 | TRBD1 | TRBV19 | . | CASSESSVNADRPYEQYF | TGTGCCAGTAGTGAATCCTCAGTTAATGCGGACAGGCCCTACGAGCAGTACTTC
TRBJ2-5 | TRBD1 | TRBV5-5 | . | CASSSPGQGKSQETQYF | TGTGCCAGCAGCTCACCGGGACAGGGGAAATCCCAAGAGACCCAGTACTTC
TRBJ1-1 | . | TRBV7-2 | many | CASSLVPFAEAFF | TGTGCCAGCAGCTTAGTTCCATTTGCTGAAGCTTTCTTT
TRBJ2-4 | TRBD1 | TRBV20-1 | . | CSAPQDRGLAKNIQYF | TGCAGTGCCCCCCAAGACAGGGGGCTAGCCAAAAACATTCAGTACTTC
TRBJ1-4 | . | TRBV7-8 | . | CASSLGRTTGNEKLFF | TGTGCCAGCAGCCTAGGGAGGACAACCGGTAACGAAAAACTGTTTTTT
TRBJ1-1 | . | TRBV5-1 | . | CASSLRTAINTEAFF | TGCGCCAGCAGCTTGCGAACCGCCATCAACACTGAAGCTTTCTTT
TRBJ1-1 | . | TRBV27 | . | CASSLSPQVKETEAFF | TGTGCCAGCAGTTTATCTCCACAGGTGAAGGAAACTGAAGCTTTCTTT
TRBJ2-7 | TRBD1 | TRBV20-1 | few | CSARDPTGYEQYF | TGCAGTGCTAGAGATCCGACAGGGTACGAGCAGTACTTC
TRBJ1-6 | TRBD1 | TRBV5-1 | few | CASSLVQGHNSPLHF | TGCGCCAGCAGCTTGGTACAGGGGCATAATTCACCCCTCCACTTT
TRBJ1-5 | TRBD1 | TRBV25-1 | . | CASSELGRGQGCQPQHF | TGTGCCAGCAGTGAATTGGGTCGAGGACAGGGATGTCAGCCCCAGCATTTT
TRBJ2-2 | TRBD2 | TRBV27 | many | CASHRGGSTGELFF | TGTGCCAGCCATAGGGGCGGGAGCACCGGGGAGCTGTTTTTT
TRBJ1-1 | . | TRBV6-2/TRBV6-3 | few | CASSYSAGTWSTEAFF | TGTGCCAGCAGTTACTCGGCAGGGACTTGGTCCACTGAAGCTTTCTTT
TRBJ1-3 | . | TRBV6-2/TRBV6-3 | . | CASSSRQRPSGNTIYF | TGTGCCAGCAGTTCCCGACAGCGTCCCTCTGGAAACACCATATATTTT
TRBJ2-7 | TRBD1 | TRBV6-2/TRBV6-3 | few | CASSPPGQGYEQYF | TGTGCCAGCAGTCCTCCCGGACAGGGCTACGAGCAGTACTTC
TRBJ1-1 | TRBD1 | TRBV4-2 | . | CASSQDPEGGTPAFF | TGTGCCAGCAGCCAAGATCCGGAAGGGGGCACGCCAGCTTTCTTT
TRBJ2-5 | TRBD1 | TRBV7-9 | once | CASSPRGQDRQETQYF | TGTGCCAGCAGCCCTCGGGGACAGGACCGCCAAGAGACCCAGTACTTC
TRBJ2-5 | TRBD2 | TRBV7-3 | many | CASSHTSGRLETQYF | TGTGCCAGCAGCCACACTAGCGGGAGATTAGAGACCCAGTACTTC
TRBJ2-2 | . | TRBV14 | few | CASSQDWTGELFF | TGTGCCAGCAGCCAAGATTGGACCGGGGAGCTGTTTTTT
TRBJ1-4 | . | TRBV10-3 | . | CAISEGEEGEKLFF | TGTGCCATCAGTGAGGGGGAAGAGGGTGAAAAACTGTTTTTT
TRBJ1-1 | . | TRBV5-1 | . | CASRQGGGNTEAFF | TGCGCCAGCAGACAGGGCGGAGGTAACACTGAAGCTTTCTTT
TRBJ1-1 | . | TRBV12-3/TRBV12-4 | . | CASSFSPQVPNTEAFF | TGTGCCAGCAGTTTTTCTCCCCAGGTCCCGAACACTGAAGCTTTCTTT
TRBJ2-3 | . | TRBV6-2/TRBV6-3 | once | CASSSVGTQYF | TGTGCCAGCAGCTCCGTCGGTACGCAGTATTTT
TRBJ2-4 | TRBD1 | TRBV12-3/TRBV12-4 | few | CASSSGTEQVLAKNIQYF | TGTGCCAGCAGTTCCGGGACAGAACAAGTTCTAGCCAAAAACATTCAGTACTTC
TRBJ2-1 | . | TRBV20-1 | . | CSARADPPANEQFF | TGCAGTGCTAGAGCTGACCCCCCAGCAAATGAGCAGTTCTTC
TRBJ1-1 | TRBD1 | TRBV28 | . | CASSDRGTLMNTEAFF | TGTGCCAGCAGTGACAGGGGCACTCTTATGAACACTGAAGCTTTCTTT
TRBJ2-1 | . | TRBV4-1 | few | CASSQVTQYNEQFF | TGCGCCAGCAGCCAAGTAACACAGTACAATGAGCAGTTCTTC
TRBJ2-1 | TRBD1 | TRBV5-1 | . | CASSLQGAMGNEQFF | TGCGCCAGCAGCCTGCAGGGGGCCATGGGGAATGAGCAGTTCTTC
TRBJ2-7 | . | TRBV2 | . | CASSEALGDTSYEQYF | TGTGCCAGCAGTGAAGCGCTAGGAGACACCTCCTACGAGCAGTACTTC
TRBJ2-1 | TRBD1 | TRBV7-9 | many | CASSPRQGQGEYEQFF | TGTGCCAGCAGCCCTAGACAGGGACAGGGAGAGTATGAGCAGTTCTTC
TRBJ2-1 | . | TRBV19 | many | CASSFQGPDEQFF | TGTGCCAGTAGTTTCCAAGGCCCCGACGAGCAGTTCTTC
TRBJ2-3 | . | TRBV20-1 | few | CSARDPSTGADTQYF | TGCAGTGCTAGAGACCCTTCCACCGGGGCAGATACGCAGTATTTT
TRBJ1-1 | TRBD1 | TRBV15 | . | CATSSSTGVRTEAFF | TGTGCCACCAGCAGTTCGACAGGGGTGAGGACTGAAGCTTTCTTT
TRBJ1-5 | TRBD1 | TRBV6-1 | few | CASSNRQGSDQPQHF | TGTGCCAGCAGTAACCGACAGGGTTCGGATCAGCCCCAGCATTTT
TRBJ2-4 | TRBD1 | TRBV6-2/TRBV6-3 | . | CASREQGAPAKNIQYF | TGTGCCAGCAGGGAACAGGGGGCGCCGGCCAAAAACATTCAGTACTTC
TRBJ1-5 | . | TRBV7-2 | . | CASSFGPNQPQHF | TGTGCCAGCAGCTTTGGCCCTAATCAGCCCCAGCATTTT
TRBJ1-2 | . | TRBV29-1 | few | CSVSDRQGRNYGYTF | TGCAGCGTGTCTGATCGGCAGGGACGGAACTATGGCTACACCTTC